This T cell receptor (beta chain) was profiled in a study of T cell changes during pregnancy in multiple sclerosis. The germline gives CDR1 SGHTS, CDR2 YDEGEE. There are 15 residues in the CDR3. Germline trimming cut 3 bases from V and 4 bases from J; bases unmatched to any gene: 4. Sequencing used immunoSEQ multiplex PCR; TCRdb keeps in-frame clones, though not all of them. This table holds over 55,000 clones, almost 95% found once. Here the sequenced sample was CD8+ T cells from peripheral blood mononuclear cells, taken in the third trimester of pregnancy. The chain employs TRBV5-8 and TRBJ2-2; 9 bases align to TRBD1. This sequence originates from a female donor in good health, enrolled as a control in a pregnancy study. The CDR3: CASSWGQGTTGELFF. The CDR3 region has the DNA TGTGCCAGCAGCTGGGGACAGGGTACCACCGGGGAGCTGTTTTTT.